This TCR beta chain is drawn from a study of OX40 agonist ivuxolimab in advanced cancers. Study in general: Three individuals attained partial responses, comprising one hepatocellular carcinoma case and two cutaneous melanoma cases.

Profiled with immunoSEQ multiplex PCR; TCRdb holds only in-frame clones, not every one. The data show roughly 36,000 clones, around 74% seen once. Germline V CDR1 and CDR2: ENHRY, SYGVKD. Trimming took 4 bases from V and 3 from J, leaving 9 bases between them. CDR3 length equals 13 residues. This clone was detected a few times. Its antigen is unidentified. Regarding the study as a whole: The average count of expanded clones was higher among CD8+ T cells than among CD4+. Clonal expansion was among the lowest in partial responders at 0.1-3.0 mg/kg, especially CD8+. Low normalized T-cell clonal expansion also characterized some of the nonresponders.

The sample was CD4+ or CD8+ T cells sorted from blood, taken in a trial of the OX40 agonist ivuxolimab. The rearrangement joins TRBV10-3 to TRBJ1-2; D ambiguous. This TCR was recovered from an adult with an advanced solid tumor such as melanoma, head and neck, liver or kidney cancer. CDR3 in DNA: TGTGCCATCAGTGGGACGGCATACTATGGCTACACCTTC. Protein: CAISGTAYYGYTF.